The rows below give T cell receptor beta chains drawn from one sample of a study of post-analysis software for immune sequencing data. TCRdb used MiXCR to reprocess the PCR reads, holding one entry per CDR3 protein. In the table there are hundreds of thousands of distinct CDR3 sequences, approximately 30% of which are singletons. Sequencing was performed on blood. The receptors were gathered from a girl aged 10 to 17 with multiple sclerosis. The conserved cysteine and the conserved F or W are not part of the CDR3 here.

v_call: TRBV28
cdr3_length: 15
j_call: TRBJ2-5
cdr3_aa: ASSFGTSGRSGETQY

v_call: TRBV13
cdr3_length: 14
j_call: TRBJ2-7
cdr3_aa: ASSPKLAGESYEQY

v_call: TRBV7-2
cdr3_length: 15
j_call: TRBJ2-7
cdr3_aa: ASSSYRARDRGYEQY

v_call: TRBV4-3
cdr3_length: 13
j_call: TRBJ2-7
cdr3_aa: ASSQETGLSYEQY

v_call: TRBV7-2
cdr3_length: 15
j_call: TRBJ2-3
cdr3_aa: ASSTGGGLAGGDTQY

v_call: TRBV3-1
cdr3_length: 12
j_call: TRBJ2-3
cdr3_aa: ASTRTQYTDTQY

v_call: TRBV11-2
cdr3_length: 12
j_call: TRBJ1-5
cdr3_aa: ASSLAAPNQPQH

v_call: TRBV29-1
cdr3_length: 15
j_call: -
cdr3_aa: SVALLAGGPSSYEQY

v_call: TRBV5-1
cdr3_length: 13
j_call: TRBJ2-7
cdr3_aa: ASRLSGTTSYEQY

v_call: TRBV29-1
cdr3_length: 10
j_call: TRBJ2-7
cdr3_aa: SGRTSGNEQY

v_call: TRBV12-3/TRBV12-4
cdr3_length: 12
j_call: TRBJ1-5
cdr3_aa: ASSTDLNNQPQH

v_call: TRBV9
cdr3_length: 11
j_call: TRBJ2-5
cdr3_aa: ASSVGTGLSQY

v_call: TRBV7-2
cdr3_length: 11
j_call: TRBJ2-4
cdr3_aa: ASSLDLGDIQY

v_call: TRBV7-9
cdr3_length: 15
j_call: TRBJ2-5
cdr3_aa: ASSLGRGLISGETQY

v_call: TRBV12-3/TRBV12-4
cdr3_length: 10
j_call: TRBJ1-2
cdr3_aa: ASNGGMGGYT

v_call: TRBV11-2
cdr3_length: 13
j_call: TRBJ2-1
cdr3_aa: ASSASGRPYNEQF

v_call: TRBV20-1
cdr3_length: 11
j_call: TRBJ2-5
cdr3_aa: SARDLVQETQY

v_call: TRBV12-3/TRBV12-4
cdr3_length: 12
j_call: TRBJ1-1
cdr3_aa: ASSLMGGSTEAF

v_call: TRBV5-1
cdr3_length: 14
j_call: TRBJ1-6
cdr3_aa: ASSPGGIAYNSPLH

v_call: TRBV6-1
cdr3_length: 14
j_call: TRBJ2-5
cdr3_aa: ASSPMTGTGKETQY

v_call: TRBV19
cdr3_length: 12
j_call: TRBJ2-5
cdr3_aa: ASQPGRPPETQY

v_call: TRBV20-1
cdr3_length: 12
j_call: TRBJ1-6
cdr3_aa: SADPGTGFSPLH

v_call: TRBV2
cdr3_length: 13
j_call: TRBJ1-2
cdr3_aa: ASYGPGPSGYGYT

v_call: TRBV3-1
cdr3_length: 14
j_call: TRBJ2-7
cdr3_aa: ASSQGGGRMNYEQY

v_call: TRBV20-1
cdr3_length: 10
j_call: TRBJ1-1
cdr3_aa: SASGDSPEAF

v_call: TRBV15
cdr3_length: 14
j_call: TRBJ2-7
cdr3_aa: ATSRDPREVGGEQY

v_call: TRBV7-2
cdr3_length: 12
j_call: TRBJ2-7
cdr3_aa: ASSLQGADYEQY

v_call: TRBV7-8
cdr3_length: 12
j_call: TRBJ2-3
cdr3_aa: ASRRRISADTQY

v_call: TRBV20-1
cdr3_length: 13
j_call: TRBJ1-5
cdr3_aa: SARIQEGGNRPQH

v_call: TRBV5-6
cdr3_length: 12
j_call: TRBJ2-5
cdr3_aa: ASSPPGGRETQY

v_call: TRBV7-8
cdr3_length: 13
j_call: TRBJ1-2
cdr3_aa: ASSLRRGANYGYT

v_call: TRBV12-5
cdr3_length: 9
j_call: TRBJ2-5
cdr3_aa: ASGYRRGLY

v_call: TRBV20-1
cdr3_length: 13
j_call: TRBJ2-7
cdr3_aa: SARQASGRASEQY

v_call: TRBV4-1
cdr3_length: 11
j_call: TRBJ2-3
cdr3_aa: ASSQGQTDTQY

v_call: TRBV28
cdr3_length: 13
j_call: TRBJ2-1
cdr3_aa: ASRLLGEAANEQF

v_call: TRBV7-2
cdr3_length: 14
j_call: TRBJ2-5
cdr3_aa: ASSPRTAYPREPQY

v_call: TRBV29-1
cdr3_length: 12
j_call: TRBJ1-4
cdr3_aa: SVPGQANNEKLF

v_call: TRBV2
cdr3_length: 10
j_call: TRBJ1-2
cdr3_aa: ASSVPPAGYT

v_call: TRBV7-2
cdr3_length: 11
j_call: TRBJ2-7
cdr3_aa: ASSLKASYEQY

v_call: TRBV28
cdr3_length: 14
j_call: TRBJ2-7
cdr3_aa: ASSFKTSGRFGEQY

v_call: TRBV3-1
cdr3_length: 10
j_call: TRBJ1-2
cdr3_aa: ASSQAPGGYT

v_call: TRBV4-2
cdr3_length: 11
j_call: TRBJ2-1
cdr3_aa: ASSQQGADEQF

v_call: TRBV20-1
cdr3_length: 10
j_call: TRBJ2-7
cdr3_aa: SARERGLEPY

v_call: TRBV29-1
cdr3_length: 11
j_call: TRBJ1-5
cdr3_aa: SVRTGERKTQH

v_call: TRBV11-2
cdr3_length: 17
j_call: TRBJ2-1
cdr3_aa: ASSLDLGRLAGGRDEQF

v_call: TRBV5-1
cdr3_length: 12
j_call: TRBJ2-3
cdr3_aa: ASSLGQGWDTQY

v_call: TRBV7-9
cdr3_length: 10
j_call: TRBJ2-7
cdr3_aa: ASSWTPGEQY

v_call: TRBV15
cdr3_length: 16
j_call: TRBJ2-7
cdr3_aa: ATSSDYIAREHSYEQY

v_call: TRBV12-3/TRBV12-4
cdr3_length: 12
j_call: TRBJ2-7
cdr3_aa: ASSPNRGGYEQY

v_call: TRBV20-1
cdr3_length: 13
j_call: TRBJ2-4
cdr3_aa: SASLRGRAKNIQY

v_call: TRBV12-3/TRBV12-4
cdr3_length: 12
j_call: TRBJ1-2
cdr3_aa: ASIQGVGRGGYT

v_call: TRBV29-1
cdr3_length: 12
j_call: TRBJ1-1
cdr3_aa: SVETGPLNTEAF

v_call: TRBV10-3
cdr3_length: 10
j_call: TRBJ1-6
cdr3_aa: AIVEMDSPLH

v_call: TRBV5-1
cdr3_length: 13
j_call: TRBJ2-2
cdr3_aa: ASSSLQGADGELF

v_call: TRBV12-3/TRBV12-4
cdr3_length: 11
j_call: TRBJ1-6
cdr3_aa: ASSFADNSPLH

v_call: TRBV7-8
cdr3_length: 13
j_call: TRBJ1-5
cdr3_aa: ASSRNVGSNQPQH

v_call: TRBV29-1
cdr3_length: 12
j_call: TRBJ1-2
cdr3_aa: SVSGTLANYGYT

v_call: TRBV20-1
cdr3_length: 13
j_call: TRBJ2-1
cdr3_aa: SAREVAGGWNEQF